These T cell receptor beta chains were read from a single sample in a study of blood T cells in healthy people across ages. Using its own MiXCR run on the 5' RACE reads, TCRdb lists one record per CDR3 protein. This sample has roughly 1,100,000 distinct CDR3 sequences, with almost 25% found just once. These data were also reused for a study on T cells of mothers and their children.

The sample consisted of blood. These receptors were collected from a girl between 2 and 10 years old in good health. CDR3s include the opening cysteine and the closing phenylalanine or tryptophan. A D gene is named only where the DNA matches it firmly. The listing skips clone size in some rows; elsewhere it reads once, few, many or a size class.

cdr3_aa cdr3_nt d_call j_call v_call clone_size
CASSRPPGQGGETQYF TGTGCCAGCAGCCGCCCCCCGGGACAGGGTGGGGAGACCCAGTACTTC TRBD1 TRBJ2-5 TRBV28 NA
CASSQDWPASYEQYF TGTGCCAGCAGCCAAGATTGGCCAGCCTCCTACGAGCAGTACTTC NA TRBJ2-7 TRBV4-2 NA
CASTERGSYEQYF TGTGCCAGCACTGAACGGGGGTCCTACGAGCAGTACTTC NA TRBJ2-7 TRBV27 few
CASSGWGLEAFF TGTGCCAGCAGTGGGTGGGGGTTAGAAGCTTTCTTT NA TRBJ1-1 TRBV7-9 NA
CASSHRTGTDQRQYF TGCGCCAGCAGCCACAGGACCGGGACCGATCAAAGGCAGTACTTC NA TRBJ2-7 TRBV4-1 NA
CSARVLFGDDSGEKLFF TGCAGTGCTAGAGTCCTTTTTGGGGACGACAGTGGTGAAAAACTGTTTTTT NA TRBJ1-4 TRBV20-1 few
CASTSTEGTQYF TGTGCCAGCACCTCGACAGAGGGGACCCAGTACTTC NA TRBJ2-5 TRBV5-5 few
CASSPPQLAILYNEQFF TGTGCCAGCAGCCCCCCACAACTAGCGATCTTATACAATGAGCAGTTCTTC TRBD2 TRBJ2-1 TRBV7-6 few
CASSSGGRSSYNSPLHF TGTGCCAGCAGTTCTGGGGGCCGTAGCTCCTATAATTCACCCCTCCACTTT NA TRBJ1-6 TRBV27 few
CASSETRYNEQFF TGTGCCAGCAGTGAGACTAGGTACAATGAGCAGTTCTTC NA TRBJ2-1 TRBV2 NA
CSVFRTGGNEQFF TGCAGCGTTTTCAGGACTGGCGGGAATGAGCAGTTCTTC NA TRBJ2-1 TRBV29-1 NA
CASSVGTGGVYEQFF TGTGCCAGCAGCGTCGGGACAGGGGGTGTCTATGAGCAGTTCTTC TRBD1 TRBJ2-1 TRBV11-3 few
CASSLLGPEQYF TGTGCCAGCAGCTTGTTAGGGCCGGAGCAGTACTTC NA TRBJ2-7 TRBV11-2 NA
CASGATRAEAFF TGTGCCAGCGGGGCCACCCGAGCTGAAGCTTTCTTT NA TRBJ1-1 TRBV7-9 NA
CASSKGLASGAQETQYF TGTGCCAGCTCTAAGGGGTTGGCTAGCGGTGCCCAAGAGACCCAGTACTTC TRBD2 TRBJ2-5 TRBV6-1 NA
CSVLGSLARNEQFF TGCAGCGTACTGGGCAGTCTAGCGCGCAATGAGCAGTTCTTC NA TRBJ2-1 TRBV29-1 NA
CASSLVGGPQHF TGTGCCAGCAGTTTGGTTGGAGGGCCCCAGCATTTT NA TRBJ1-5 TRBV6-5 NA
CASSLLGLAAQETQYF TGTGCCAGCAGTTTATTAGGACTAGCGGCCCAAGAGACCCAGTACTTC TRBD2 TRBJ2-5 TRBV27 few
CASQIIGQVNNQPQHF TGTGCCAGCCAGATCATAGGACAGGTCAACAATCAGCCCCAGCATTTT TRBD1 TRBJ1-5 TRBV28 NA
CSARVSSYEQYF TGCAGTGCTAGAGTGAGCAGCTACGAGCAGTACTTC NA TRBJ2-7 TRBV20-1 many
CASSATTGGSNYRYTF TGTGCCAGCAGCGCCACTACGGGGGGAAGCAACTATCGCTACACCTTC NA TRBJ1-2 TRBV7-2 NA
CASSLHYGQINQPQHF TGTGCCAGCAGCTTGCATTATGGACAGATCAATCAGCCCCAGCATTTT NA TRBJ1-5 TRBV5-5 NA
CASSQGGQGGQPQHF TGCGCCAGCAGCCAAGGCGGACAGGGCGGTCAGCCCCAGCATTTT TRBD1 TRBJ1-5 TRBV4-1 NA
CSVWLRVSTDTQYF TGCAGCGTTTGGCTGCGGGTTAGTACAGATACGCAGTATTTT NA TRBJ2-3 TRBV29-1 NA
CASISRAEAFF TGTGCCAGCATAAGTCGTGCTGAAGCTTTCTTT NA TRBJ1-1 TRBV27 few
CATSGLNQPQHF TGTGCCACCAGCGGCTTAAATCAGCCCCAGCATTTT NA TRBJ1-5 TRBV15 NA